This TCR beta chain comes out of a study of OX40 agonist ivuxolimab in advanced cancers. The overall study: Anti-PD-1, anti-PD-L1 or anti-CTLA-4 therapy given earlier was allowed, and roughly 40% had some. One patient with hepatocellular carcinoma and two with cutaneous melanoma, three in all, had partial responses.

Patients with a history of autoimmune disease or on systemic immunosuppression were excluded. The investigators sampled blood at baseline, at cycle 4 day 1, and at cycle 7 day 1. The repertoire was sequenced with immunoSEQ multiplex PCR; TCRdb's copy has only in-frame clones and lacks some. The sample shows about 77,000 clones, roughly 80% of them seen only once. This sample comprised CD4+ or CD8+ T cells sorted from blood, obtained in a trial of the OX40 agonist ivuxolimab. This TCR came from an adult with an advanced solid tumor such as melanoma, head and neck, liver or kidney cancer.

The CDR3 region is CASSKAGLAYETQYF. CDR3 bases: TGTGCCAGCAGTAAGGCGGGACTAGCTTATGAGACCCAGTACTTC. J is TRBJ2-5 and V is TRBV9, with 9 bases lining up with TRBD2. V was pared by 5 bases and J by 5 bases, with 10 bases of the junction left unmatched. Germline assignment: CDR1 SGDLS and CDR2 YYNGEE. There are 15 residues in the CDR3.